Shown below are 8 T cell receptor beta chains from a single sample sequenced in a study of cytomegalovirus exposure and HLA in healthy donors. Primers for the PCR totalled 60 Vbeta and 13 Jbeta. The assay was immunoSEQ multiplex PCR, and TCRdb's table has in-frame clones only and misses some. The sample contains hundreds of thousands of clones, less than 80% of which appear only once. The sample consisted of PBMCs. Receptor source: a girl aged 2 to 9 in good health and CMV-seronegative.

This clone is a singleton in its sample. The J gene is TRBJ2-1, the V gene TRBV30; no definite D call. The ends were cut back, 0 bases at V and 10 bases at J, with 4 bases in the middle. The germline gives CDR1 GTSNPN, CDR2 SVGIG (reference sequence). The CDR3 totals 10 residues. CDR3 residues: CAWSVGEQFF. The DNA of the CDR3 is TGTGCCTGGAGTGTCGGGGAGCAGTTCTTC.

The gene calls are TRBV18 and TRBJ2-7; possible D gene TRBD2, 6 bases. Germline lookup yields CDR1 KGHSH and CDR2 LQKENI. The V gene lost 4 bases and the J gene lost 5 bases, with 30 bases spanning the gap. This CDR3 has 19 amino acids. The CDR3 protein is CASSLRDSLAPLGWDEQYF. The CDR3 nucleotides read TGTGCCAGCTCACTTCGGGACTCCCTCGCGCCGCTGGGATGGGACGAGCAGTACTTC.

The chain joins TRBV25-1 to TRBJ2-3, with D possibly being TRBD1 (5 bases). The ends were cut back, 2 bases at V and 1 base at J, with 7 bases in the middle. Germline V gives CDR1 MGHDK, CDR2 SYGVNS. There are 14 residues in the CDR3. Here the CDR3 DNA reads TGTGCCAGCAGTGAAGGGGCTCGCACAGATACGCAGTATTTT. Translation gives CASSEGARTDTQYF.

On this clone: The same CDR3 arises from other DNA sequences in this sample as well. The chain is built from TRBV5-4 and TRBJ2-3; D ambiguous. From germline, CDR1 is SGHNT and CDR2 YYREEE (reference sequence). V lost 1 base and J 1 base, leaving 4 bases between the germline ends. This CDR3 comprises 13 residues. The CDR3 coding sequence is TGTGCCAGCAGCTTGACAGGCACAGATACGCAGTATTTT. It specifies CASSLTGTDTQYF.

About this clone itself: One junction end disagrees with the germline gene, perhaps due to a read error. This chain joins TRBV7-9 and TRBJ1-2; TRBD1 aligns across 7 bases. The CDR3 has 13 amino acids. Germline assignment: CDR1 SEHNR and CDR2 FQNEAQ (reference sequence). Here the CDR3 reads CSSSYGGQYGYTF. The CDR3, as DNA: TGTTCCAGCAGCTACGGGGGACAGTACGGCTACACCTTC.

The CDR3 coding sequence is TGTGCCAGCAGCATAACAGGGGGCCTAGCGGAAGAGACCCAGTACTTC. Its protein product is CASSITGGLAEETQYF. V usage is TRBV5-6 and J usage is TRBJ2-5, with TRBD1 matching 9 bases. This CDR3 is 16 amino acids long. Trimming at V came to 4 bases and at J to 3 bases, leaving 10 bases not matched to a gene. Per germline, CDR1 SGHDT and CDR2 YYEEEE.

The chain carries TRBV5-1 and TRBJ2-2; the D is unclear. The germline V and J ends were trimmed by 1 base and 8 bases, with 3 bases remaining between them. The CDR3 is 11 residues long. Per the germline V gene, CDR1 is SGHRS and CDR2 is YFSETQ. The CDR3 loop reads CASSLYGELFF. Here the CDR3 DNA reads TGCGCCAGCAGCTTGTATGGGGAGCTGTTTTTT.

This clone was picked up a small number of times. The chain uses TRBV10-3 and TRBJ1-1; TRBD1 agrees at 10 bases. The length of the CDR3 is 12 residues. V was clipped by 7 bases and J by 8 bases; unmatched bases: 4. CDR1 and CDR2 from the germline V gene are ENHRY and SYGVKD. The CDR3 DNA follows: TGTGCCATCAAAGGGACAGGGGAAGAAGCTTTCTTT. Its protein product is CAIKGTGEEAFF.